The source of this T cell receptor beta chain is a study of blood T cell repertoires in COVID-19. About the study: The United States, Italy and Spain provided the acute and convalescent COVID-19 samples. In each case, the material was cDNA or gDNA derived from T cells, B-cell-depleted T cells, or PBMCs.

Recruited during active infection, patients (from Seattle) were subsequently followed longitudinally. In the original processing: Amplification of reference gene primers was used by the study to estimate nucleated cell counts. TCRdb's table, derived via immunoSEQ multiplex PCR, lists solely in-frame clones and lacks some. The D gene and trimming were derived from the DNA, and the V and J assignments and clone size from that table. The sample contains roughly 77,000 clones, roughly 71% of which appear only once. V dropped 1 base and J dropped 3; count of bases not matched to a gene: 7. Germline CDR1 reads SGDLS; CDR2 reads YYNGEE. The CDR3 covers 16 residues.

Sequenced material: peripheral blood. The chain employs TRBV9 and TRBJ2-5; 9 nucleotides line up with TRBD2. The source is a man aged 55 to 70 with COVID-19, enrolled during active disease. CDR3 sequence reads: CASSVMGGRAEETQYF. In nucleotides, the CDR3 is TGTGCCAGCAGCGTAATGGGCGGGAGGGCCGAAGAGACCCAGTACTTC.